This record concerns one T cell receptor beta chain sequence. Its antigen remains unknown. Germline V CDR1 and CDR2: PRHDT, FYEKMQ (reference sequence). Trimming took 1 base from V and 6 from J, leaving 9 bases between them. There are 13 residues in the CDR3. This entry comes from a study of long-term antiretroviral therapy in people with HIV. Study-wide background: By about a decade, the earliest samples predate the 2015 immediate-ART recommendation.

The United States was where all participants with HIV were treated. Whole-study findings and limits: Within the repertoire, clones expanded before ART were dominant at all time points. Upon ART, diversity increased but remained lower than transplant donor controls.

Run at survey level, the immunoSEQ assay was version v3.0. Here immunoSEQ multiplex PCR was the method, and the copy in TCRdb shows in-frame clones only, minus some. The sample lists 9,500 or so clones; roughly four fifths were seen once. The sequence was obtained from a man aged 40-55 years with HIV. V usage is TRBV13 and J usage is TRBJ1-2; weak D call: TRBD1 (6 bases). This sample comprised unsorted PBMCs, obtained 1.8 years before starting antiretroviral therapy. CDR3 region: CASSLDSGDGYTF. CDR3 in DNA: TGTGCCAGCAGCTTAGATTCAGGGGATGGCTACACCTTC.